This T cell receptor (beta chain) was identified in a study of blood T cell repertoires in COVID-19. Study-level background: Sample material is recorded as cDNA or gDNA derived from T cells, B-cell-depleted T cells, or PBMCs.

Per the authors' pipeline: Estimates of nucleated cell counts were drawn from the amplification of reference gene primers. TCRdb's copy holds only in-frame clones and misses some; the assay was immunoSEQ multiplex PCR. The DNA gave D and trimming, while V, J and clone size come from that table. The table lists about 310,000 clones, approximately 89% of them singletons. The source material was PBMCs or T cells enriched from blood (not recorded which). The sequence derives from a woman aged 40 to 50 who had recovered from COVID-19.

Here the CDR3 DNA reads TGTGCCAGCAGCTTAGATCGGGGGGTGCAGTTCTTC. Amino acids: CASSLDRGVQFF. The gene calls are TRBV11-2 and TRBJ2-1; TRBD2 agrees at 7 bases. Germline V lookup: CDR1 SGHAT, CDR2 FQNNGV. The CDR3 is made up of 12 amino acids. The J segment lost 12 bases and the V segment lost 0 bases, leaving 2 bases of the junction unmatched. The complete variable domain, with remaining parts taken from reference TRBV11-2 and TRBJ2-1, reads EAGVAQSPRYKIIEKRQSVAFWCNPISGHATLYWYQQILGQGPKLLIQFQNNGVVDDSQLPKDRFSAERLKGVDSTLKIQPAKLEDSAVYLCASSLDRGVQFFGPGTRLTVL.